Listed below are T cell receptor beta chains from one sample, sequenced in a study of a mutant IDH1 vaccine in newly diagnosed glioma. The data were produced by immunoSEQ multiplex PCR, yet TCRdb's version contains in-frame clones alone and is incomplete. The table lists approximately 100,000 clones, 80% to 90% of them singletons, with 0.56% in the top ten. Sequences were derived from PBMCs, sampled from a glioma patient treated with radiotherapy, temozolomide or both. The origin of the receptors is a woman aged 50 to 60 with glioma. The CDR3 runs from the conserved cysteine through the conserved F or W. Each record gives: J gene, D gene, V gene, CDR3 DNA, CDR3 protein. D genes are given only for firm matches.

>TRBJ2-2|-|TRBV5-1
TGCGCCAGCAGCCTAGCGAACACCGGGGAGCTGTTTTTT
CASSLANTGELFF
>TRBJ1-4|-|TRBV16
TGTGCCAGCAGCTTTCAACTAAATGAAAAACTGTTTTTT
CASSFQLNEKLFF
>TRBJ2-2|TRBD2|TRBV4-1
TGCGCCAGCAGCGCCCGGGAGGGCCGGGATTCCGGGGAGCTGTTTTTT
CASSAREGRDSGELFF
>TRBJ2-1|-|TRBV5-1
TGCGCCAGCAGCTCCGCATTCGGCAATGAGCAGTTCTTC
CASSSAFGNEQFF
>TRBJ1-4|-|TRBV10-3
TGTGCCATCAGTGAGCTGAGGGGGTCAACTAATGAAAAACTGTTTTTT
CAISELRGSTNEKLFF
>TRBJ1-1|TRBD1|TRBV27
TGTGCCAGCAGTTACAGGGGAGACACTGAAGCTTTCTTT
CASSYRGDTEAFF
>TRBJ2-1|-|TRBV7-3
TGTGCCAGCAGCTTAACGAGGACCTCCAATGAGCAGTTCTTC
CASSLTRTSNEQFF
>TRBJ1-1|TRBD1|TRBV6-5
TGTGCCAGCAGTTTCTACAGGGGAAGCACTGAAGCTTTCTTT
CASSFYRGSTEAFF
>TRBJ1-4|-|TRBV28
TGTGCCAGCAGTTACCGTAAAGAAAAACTGTTTTTT
CASSYRKEKLFF
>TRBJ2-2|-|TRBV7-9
TGTGCCAGCAGCTCCGGGACTTCTCCCGGGGAGCTGTTTTTT
CASSSGTSPGELFF
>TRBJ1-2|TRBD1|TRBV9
TGTGCCAGCAGCGCCCCTCCAGGGGGGGGTTCTTATGGCTACACCTTC
CASSAPPGGGSYGYTF
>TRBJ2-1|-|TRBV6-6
TGTGCCAGCATGTGGGAGGACTACAATGAGCAGTTCTTC
CASMWEDYNEQFF
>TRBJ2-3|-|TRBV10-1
TGCGCCAGCAGTGGAGCCGGACCCACAGATACGCAGTATTTT
CASSGAGPTDTQYF
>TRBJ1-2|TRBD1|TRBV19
TGTGCCAGTAGTATACGCCCGGGACAGGGGGCGATGAAAAATGGCTACACCTTC
CASSIRPGQGAMKNGYTF
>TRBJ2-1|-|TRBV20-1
TGCAGTGCTAGTAGTCTACTTACGCAGTTCTTC
CSASSLLTQFF
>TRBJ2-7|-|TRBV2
TGTGCCAGCAGTGGGGACGGCCCCTACGAGCAGTACTTC
CASSGDGPYEQYF